The subject of this entry is one T cell receptor beta chain. This record belongs to a study of control samples from healthy donors and cancer patients. V shed 1 base and J shed 2 bases, with 15 bases lying between them. The CDR3 covers 17 residues. Germline values: CDR1 LGHNA, CDR2 YNFKEQ. The assay was immunoSEQ multiplex PCR, and TCRdb's table has in-frame clones only and misses some. This table holds about 170,000 clones, approximately 90% found once. This sequence originates from a man aged 25 to 45 in good health. Sequencing used blood. V and J are TRBV4-2 and TRBJ1-5; a possible D gene is TRBD1 (5 bases). CDR3 sequence: CASSQGFQGEGNQPQHF. The CDR3 DNA sequence: TGTGCCAGCAGCCAAGGCTTTCAGGGTGAGGGCAATCAGCCCCAGCATTTT.